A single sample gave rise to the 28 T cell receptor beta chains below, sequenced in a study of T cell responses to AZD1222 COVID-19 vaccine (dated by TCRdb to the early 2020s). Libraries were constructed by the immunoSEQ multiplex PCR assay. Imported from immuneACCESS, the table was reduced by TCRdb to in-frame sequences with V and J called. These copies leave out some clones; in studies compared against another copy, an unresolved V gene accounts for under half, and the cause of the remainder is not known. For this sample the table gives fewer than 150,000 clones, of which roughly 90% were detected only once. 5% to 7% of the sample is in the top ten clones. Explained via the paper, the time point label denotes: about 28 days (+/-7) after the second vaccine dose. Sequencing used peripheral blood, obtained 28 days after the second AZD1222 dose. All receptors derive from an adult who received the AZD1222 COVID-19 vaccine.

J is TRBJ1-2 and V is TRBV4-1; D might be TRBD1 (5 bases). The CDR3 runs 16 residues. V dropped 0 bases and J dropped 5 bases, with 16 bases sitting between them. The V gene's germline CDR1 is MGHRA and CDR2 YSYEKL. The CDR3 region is CASSQDPVGLTYGYTF. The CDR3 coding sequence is TGCGCCAGCAGCCAAGACCCTGTGGGACTTACTTATGGCTACACCTTC.

CDR3 loop: CASSPSTATNEKLFF. Written as DNA, the CDR3 is TGTGCCAGTAGTCCTTCAACAGCAACTAATGAAAAACTGTTTTTT. The J gene is TRBJ1-4, the V gene TRBV19; D remains ambiguous. Trimming removed 5 bases at V and 0 bases at J, with 10 bases between. Germline CDR1 reads LNHDA; CDR2 reads SQIVND (reference sequence). CDR3 length: 15 amino acids.

The CDR3 nucleotides read TGTGCCAGCAGTTTCGAGACAGATTCTGGAAACACCATATATTTT. Residues: CASSFETDSGNTIYF. V usage is TRBV28 and J usage is TRBJ1-3; TRBD1 is a possible D gene (5 bases). V shed 3 bases and J shed 1 base, with 10 bases lying between them. CDR1 and CDR2 from the germline V gene are MDHEN and SYDVKM. The CDR3 totals 15 residues. Looking up the rest from reference TRBV28 and TRBJ1-3 gives the full variable domain: DVKVTQSSRYLVKRTGEKVFLECVQDMDHENMFWYRQDPGLGLRLIYFSYDVKMKEKGDIPEGYSVSREKKERFSLILESASTNQTSMYLCASSFETDSGNTIYFGEGSWLTVV.

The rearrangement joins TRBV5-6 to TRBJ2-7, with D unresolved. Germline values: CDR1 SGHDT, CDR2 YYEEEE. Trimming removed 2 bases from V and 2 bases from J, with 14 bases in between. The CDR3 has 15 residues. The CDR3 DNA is TGTGCCAGCAGCTTTGGCCCTGTTGATACCTACGAGCAGTACTTC. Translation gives CASSFGPVDTYEQYF.

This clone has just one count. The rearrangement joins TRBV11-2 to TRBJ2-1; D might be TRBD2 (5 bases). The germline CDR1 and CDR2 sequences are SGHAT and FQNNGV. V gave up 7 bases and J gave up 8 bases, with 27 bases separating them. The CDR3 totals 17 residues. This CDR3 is CASTPTSWSGLRDEQFF. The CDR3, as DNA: TGTGCCAGCACCCCAACCTCCTGGAGCGGACTTAGGGATGAGCAGTTCTTC.

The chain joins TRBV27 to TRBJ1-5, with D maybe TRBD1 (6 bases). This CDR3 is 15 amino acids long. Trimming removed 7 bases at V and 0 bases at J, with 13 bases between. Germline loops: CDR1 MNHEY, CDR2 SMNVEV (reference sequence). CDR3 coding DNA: TGTGCCAGCAAGGACAGTCACTATAGCAATCAGCCCCAGCATTTT. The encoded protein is CASKDSHYSNQPQHF.

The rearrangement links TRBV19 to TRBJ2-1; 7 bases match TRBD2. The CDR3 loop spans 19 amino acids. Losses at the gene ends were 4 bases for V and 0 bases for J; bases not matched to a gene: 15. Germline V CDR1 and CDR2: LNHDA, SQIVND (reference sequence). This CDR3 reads CASSTRGEWERFSYNEQFF. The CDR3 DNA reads TGTGCCAGTAGTACCCGGGGGGAGTGGGAAAGATTCTCCTACAATGAGCAGTTCTTC.

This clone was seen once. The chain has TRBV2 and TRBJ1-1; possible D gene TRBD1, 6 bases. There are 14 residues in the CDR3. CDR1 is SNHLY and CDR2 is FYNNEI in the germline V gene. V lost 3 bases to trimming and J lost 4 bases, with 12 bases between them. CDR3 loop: CASSDRQGITEAFF. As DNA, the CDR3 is TGTGCCAGCAGTGATAGGCAGGGGATCACTGAAGCTTTCTTT. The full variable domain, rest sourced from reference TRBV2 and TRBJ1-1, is EPEVTQTPSHQVTQMGQEVILRCVPISNHLYFYWYRQILGQKVEFLVSFYNNEISEKSEIFDDQFSVERPDGSNFTLKIRSTKLEDSAMYFCASSDRQGITEAFFGQGTRLTVV.

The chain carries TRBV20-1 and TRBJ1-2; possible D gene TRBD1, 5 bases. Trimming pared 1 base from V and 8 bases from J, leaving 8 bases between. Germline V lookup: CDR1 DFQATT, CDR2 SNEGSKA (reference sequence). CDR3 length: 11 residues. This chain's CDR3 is CSARVAGGYTF. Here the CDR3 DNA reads TGCAGTGCTAGAGTAGCAGGGGGCTACACCTTC.

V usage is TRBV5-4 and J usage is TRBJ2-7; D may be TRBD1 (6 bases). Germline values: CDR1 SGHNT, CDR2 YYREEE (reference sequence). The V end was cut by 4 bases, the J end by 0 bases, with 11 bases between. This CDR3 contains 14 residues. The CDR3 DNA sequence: TGTGCCAGCAGCCCCGCGACAGGCTCCTACGAGCAGTACTTC. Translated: CASSPATGSYEQYF.

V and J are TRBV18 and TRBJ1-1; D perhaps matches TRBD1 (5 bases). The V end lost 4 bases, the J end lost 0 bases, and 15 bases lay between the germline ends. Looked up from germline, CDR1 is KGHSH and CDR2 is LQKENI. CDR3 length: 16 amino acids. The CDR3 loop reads CASSQWQGQLNTEAFF. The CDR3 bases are TGTGCCAGCTCACAGTGGCAGGGTCAGTTGAACACTGAAGCTTTCTTT.

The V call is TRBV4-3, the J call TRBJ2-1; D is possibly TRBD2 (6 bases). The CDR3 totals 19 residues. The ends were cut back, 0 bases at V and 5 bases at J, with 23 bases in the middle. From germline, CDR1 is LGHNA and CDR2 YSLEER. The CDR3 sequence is CASSQDPGAGDYYNNEQFF. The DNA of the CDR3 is TGCGCCAGCAGCCAAGATCCGGGAGCGGGCGACTATTATAACAATGAGCAGTTCTTC.

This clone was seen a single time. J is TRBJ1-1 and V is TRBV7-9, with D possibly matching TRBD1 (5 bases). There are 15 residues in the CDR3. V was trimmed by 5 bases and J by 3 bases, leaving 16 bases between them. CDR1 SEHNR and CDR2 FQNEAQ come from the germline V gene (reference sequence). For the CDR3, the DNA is TGTGCCAGCAGCCATCCTTTAGGGGTAGACACTGAAGCTTTCTTT. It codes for CASSHPLGVDTEAFF.

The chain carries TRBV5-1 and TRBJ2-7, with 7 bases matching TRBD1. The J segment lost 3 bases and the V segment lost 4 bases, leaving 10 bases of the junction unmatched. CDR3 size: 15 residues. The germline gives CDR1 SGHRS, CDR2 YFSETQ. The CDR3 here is CASSPWTGSNYEQYF. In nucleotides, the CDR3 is TGCGCCAGCAGCCCCTGGACAGGATCGAACTACGAGCAGTACTTC.

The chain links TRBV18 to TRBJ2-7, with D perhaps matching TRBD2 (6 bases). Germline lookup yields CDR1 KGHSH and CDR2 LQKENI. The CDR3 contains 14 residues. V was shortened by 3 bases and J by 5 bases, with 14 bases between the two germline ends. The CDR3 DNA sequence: TGTGCCAGCTCACCGGGGGGACGCACCCACGAGCAGTACTTC. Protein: CASSPGGRTHEQYF.

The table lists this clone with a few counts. The CDR3: CASSFDINYGYTF. The CDR3 DNA follows: TGCGCCAGCAGCTTCGACATTAACTATGGCTACACCTTC. The chain combines TRBV5-1 with TRBJ1-2; D call uncertain. Germline CDR1 reads SGHRS; CDR2 reads YFSETQ. The CDR3 has 13 residues. The V and J ends lost 2 bases and 1 base respectively, with 6 bases between them.

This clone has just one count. The CDR3 nucleotides are TGTGCCAGTAGTACTCCATCAAGGAGGGCAGGGTTGGGGGGATGGTACGAGCAGTACTTC. Amino acids: CASSTPSRRAGLGGWYEQYF. The chain recombines TRBV19 with TRBJ2-7, with D perhaps matching TRBD2 (6 bases). This CDR3 comprises 20 residues. The germline gives CDR1 LNHDA, CDR2 SQIVND (reference sequence). Trimming shortened V by 4 bases and J by 4 bases, and 32 bases separated the two germline ends. The full variable domain, with the rest looked up from reference TRBV19 and TRBJ2-7, is DGGITQSPKYLFRKEGQNVTLSCEQNLNHDAMYWYRQDPGQGLRLIYYSQIVNDFQKGDIAEGYSVSREKKESFPLTVTSAQKNPTAFYLCASSTPSRRAGLGGWYEQYFGPGTRLTVT.

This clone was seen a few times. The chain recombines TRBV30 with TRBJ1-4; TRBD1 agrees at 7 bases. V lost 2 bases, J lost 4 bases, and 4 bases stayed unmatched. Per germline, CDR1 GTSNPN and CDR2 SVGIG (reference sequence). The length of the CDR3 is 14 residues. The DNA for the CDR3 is TGTGCCTGGAGTCGGACAGGAAGTAATGAAAAACTGTTTTTT. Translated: CAWSRTGSNEKLFF.

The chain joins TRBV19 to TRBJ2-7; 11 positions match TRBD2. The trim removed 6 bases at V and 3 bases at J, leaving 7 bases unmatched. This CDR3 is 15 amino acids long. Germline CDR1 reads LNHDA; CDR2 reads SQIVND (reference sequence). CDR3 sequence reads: CASRDGTSGFYEQYF. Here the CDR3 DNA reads TGTGCCAGTAGGGATGGGACTAGCGGATTCTACGAGCAGTACTTC.

CDR3 region: CASSRSGLAFF. As DNA, the CDR3 is TGTGCCAGCAGTAGATCAGGGCTAGCTTTCTTT. V gene TRBV27 combines with J gene TRBJ1-1; D perhaps matches TRBD1 (5 bases). CDR3 length: 11 amino acids. Germline V gene lookup returns CDR1 MNHEY and CDR2 SMNVEV (reference sequence). Trimming took off 5 bases at V and 10 bases at J, with 11 bases between the two ends.

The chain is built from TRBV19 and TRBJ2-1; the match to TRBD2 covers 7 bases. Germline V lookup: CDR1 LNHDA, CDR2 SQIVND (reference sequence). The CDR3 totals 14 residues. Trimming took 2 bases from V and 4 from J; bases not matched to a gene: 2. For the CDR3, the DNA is TGTGCCAGTAGTATACGGGGACTATACAATGAGCAGTTCTTC. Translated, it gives CASSIRGLYNEQFF.

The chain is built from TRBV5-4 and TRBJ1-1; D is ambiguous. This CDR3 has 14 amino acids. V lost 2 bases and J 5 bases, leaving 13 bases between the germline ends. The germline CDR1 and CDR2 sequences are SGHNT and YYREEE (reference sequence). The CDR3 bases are TGTGCCAGCAGCTTAAGGGTAGCGGGGACTGAAGCTTTCTTT. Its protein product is CASSLRVAGTEAFF. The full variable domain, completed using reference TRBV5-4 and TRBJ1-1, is ETGVTQSPTHLIKTRGQQVTLRCSSQSGHNTVSWYQQALGQGPQFIFQYYREEENGRGNFPPRFSGLQFPNYSSELNVNALELDDSALYLCASSLRVAGTEAFFGQGTRLTVV.

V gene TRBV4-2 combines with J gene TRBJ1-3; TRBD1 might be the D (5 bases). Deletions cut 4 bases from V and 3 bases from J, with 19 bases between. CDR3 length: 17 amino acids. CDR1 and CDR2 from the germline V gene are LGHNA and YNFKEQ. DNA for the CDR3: TGTGCCAGCAGCCCGTCGGGGGAGGGGAAGAATGGAAACACCATATATTTT. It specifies CASSPSGEGKNGNTIYF.

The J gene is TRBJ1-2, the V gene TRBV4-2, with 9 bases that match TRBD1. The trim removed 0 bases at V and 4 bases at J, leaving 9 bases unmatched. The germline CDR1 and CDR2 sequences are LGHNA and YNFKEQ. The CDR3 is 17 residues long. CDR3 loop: CASSQDWGTGPIYGYTF. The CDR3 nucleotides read TGTGCCAGCAGCCAAGATTGGGGGACAGGGCCCATCTATGGCTACACCTTC.

The CDR3 DNA reads as TGTGCCAGCAGGGTACTGACAGTGAACACTGAAGCTTTCTTT. Translating it yields CASRVLTVNTEAFF. J is TRBJ1-1 and V is TRBV6-5; D possibly corresponds to TRBD1 (5 bases). This CDR3 comprises 14 residues. Trimming cost V 6 bases and J 0 bases, with 11 bases left between them. Germline V lookup: CDR1 MNHEY, CDR2 SVGAGI.

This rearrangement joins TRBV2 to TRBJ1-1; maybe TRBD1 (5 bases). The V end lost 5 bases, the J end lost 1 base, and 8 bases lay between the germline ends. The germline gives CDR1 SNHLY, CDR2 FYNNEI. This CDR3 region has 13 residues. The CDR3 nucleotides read TGTGCCAGCAGTCCCAGGGAGAACACTGAAGCTTTCTTT. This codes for CASSPRENTEAFF.

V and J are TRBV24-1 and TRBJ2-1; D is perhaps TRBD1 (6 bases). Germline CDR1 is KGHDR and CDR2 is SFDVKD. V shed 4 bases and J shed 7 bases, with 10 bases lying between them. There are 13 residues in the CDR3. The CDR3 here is CATSEAGTNEQFF. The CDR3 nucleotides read TGTGCCACCAGTGAGGCAGGGACAAATGAGCAGTTCTTC.

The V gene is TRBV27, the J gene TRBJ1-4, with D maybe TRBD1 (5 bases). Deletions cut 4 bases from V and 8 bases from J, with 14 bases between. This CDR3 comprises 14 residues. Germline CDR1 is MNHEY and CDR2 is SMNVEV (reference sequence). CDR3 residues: CASSSGQGLEKLFF. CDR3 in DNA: TGTGCCAGCAGTTCTGGACAAGGTTTGGAAAAACTGTTTTTT.